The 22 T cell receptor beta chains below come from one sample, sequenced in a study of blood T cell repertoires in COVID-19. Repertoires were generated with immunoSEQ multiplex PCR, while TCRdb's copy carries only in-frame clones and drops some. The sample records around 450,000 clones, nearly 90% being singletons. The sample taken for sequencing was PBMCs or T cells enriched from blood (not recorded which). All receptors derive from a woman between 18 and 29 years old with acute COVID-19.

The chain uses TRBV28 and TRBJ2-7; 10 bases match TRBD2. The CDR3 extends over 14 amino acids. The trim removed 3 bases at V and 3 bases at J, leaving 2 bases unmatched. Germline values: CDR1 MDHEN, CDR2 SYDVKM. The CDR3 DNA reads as TGTGCCAGCAGTTTCCCTAGCGGGAGCTACGAGCAGTACTTC. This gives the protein CASSFPSGSYEQYF.

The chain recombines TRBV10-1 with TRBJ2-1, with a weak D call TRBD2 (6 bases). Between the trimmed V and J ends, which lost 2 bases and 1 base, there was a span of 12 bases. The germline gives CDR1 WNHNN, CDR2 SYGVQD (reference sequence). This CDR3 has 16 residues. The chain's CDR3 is CASSEGAGRSYNEQFF. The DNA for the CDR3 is TGCGCCAGCAGTGAGGGGGCAGGGAGGTCCTACAATGAGCAGTTCTTC.

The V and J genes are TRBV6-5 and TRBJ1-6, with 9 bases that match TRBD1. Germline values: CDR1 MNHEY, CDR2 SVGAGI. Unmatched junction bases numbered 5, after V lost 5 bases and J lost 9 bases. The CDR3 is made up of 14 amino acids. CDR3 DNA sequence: TGTGCCAGCAGTAAACAGGGGGCGAGTTCACCCCTCCACTTT. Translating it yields CASSKQGASSPLHF.

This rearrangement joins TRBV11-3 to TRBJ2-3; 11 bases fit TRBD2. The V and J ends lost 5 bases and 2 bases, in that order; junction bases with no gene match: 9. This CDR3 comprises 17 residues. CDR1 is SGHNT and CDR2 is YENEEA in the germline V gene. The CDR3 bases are TGTGCCAGCAGCATTCATAGCGGGGGGGCTAACACAGATACGCAGTATTTT. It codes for CASSIHSGGANTDTQYF.

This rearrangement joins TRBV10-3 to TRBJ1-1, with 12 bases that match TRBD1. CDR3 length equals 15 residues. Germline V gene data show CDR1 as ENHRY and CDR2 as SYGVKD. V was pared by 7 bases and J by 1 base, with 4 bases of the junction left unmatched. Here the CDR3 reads CAIMGTGGPNTEAFF. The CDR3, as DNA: TGTGCCATCATGGGGACAGGGGGCCCGAACACTGAAGCTTTCTTT.

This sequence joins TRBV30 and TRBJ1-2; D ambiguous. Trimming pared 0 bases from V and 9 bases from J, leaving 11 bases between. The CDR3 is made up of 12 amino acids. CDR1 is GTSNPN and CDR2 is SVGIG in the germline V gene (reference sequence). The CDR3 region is CAWSVGGGSYTF. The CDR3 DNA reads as TGTGCCTGGAGTGTAGGTGGAGGCAGCTACACCTTC.

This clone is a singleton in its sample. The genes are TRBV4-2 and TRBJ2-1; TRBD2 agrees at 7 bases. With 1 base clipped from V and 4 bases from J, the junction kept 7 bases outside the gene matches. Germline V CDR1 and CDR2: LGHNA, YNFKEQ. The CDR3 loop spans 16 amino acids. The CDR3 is CASSQVPGLVYNEQFF. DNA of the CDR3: TGTGCCAGCAGCCAAGTCCCCGGACTAGTGTACAATGAGCAGTTCTTC.

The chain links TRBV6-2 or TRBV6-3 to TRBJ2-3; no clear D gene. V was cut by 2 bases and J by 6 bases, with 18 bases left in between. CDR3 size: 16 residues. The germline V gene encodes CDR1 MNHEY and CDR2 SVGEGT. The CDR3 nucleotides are TGTGCCAGCAGTTACCTCGTCGGTCAAATCGAGGATACGCAGTATTTT. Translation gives CASSYLVGQIEDTQYF.

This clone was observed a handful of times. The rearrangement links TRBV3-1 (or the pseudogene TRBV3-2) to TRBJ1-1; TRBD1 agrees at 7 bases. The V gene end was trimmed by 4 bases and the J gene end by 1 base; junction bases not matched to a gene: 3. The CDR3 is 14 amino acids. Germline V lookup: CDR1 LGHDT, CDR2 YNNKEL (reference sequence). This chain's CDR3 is CASSRWDRNTEAFF. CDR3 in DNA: TGTGCCAGCAGCCGCTGGGACAGGAACACTGAAGCTTTCTTT.

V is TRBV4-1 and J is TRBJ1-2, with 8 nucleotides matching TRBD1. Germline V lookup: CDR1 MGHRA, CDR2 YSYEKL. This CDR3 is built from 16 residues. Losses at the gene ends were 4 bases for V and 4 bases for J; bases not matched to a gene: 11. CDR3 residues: CASSRLDRAPVYGYTF. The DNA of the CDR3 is TGCGCCAGCAGCCGTTTGGACAGGGCCCCCGTCTATGGCTACACCTTC.

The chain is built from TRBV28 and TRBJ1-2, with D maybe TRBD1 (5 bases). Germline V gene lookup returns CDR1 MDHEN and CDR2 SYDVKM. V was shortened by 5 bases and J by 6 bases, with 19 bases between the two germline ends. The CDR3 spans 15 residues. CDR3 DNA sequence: TGTGCCAGCAGTATCGCGCCAAGGGGTTTAAATGGCTACACCTTC. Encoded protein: CASSIAPRGLNGYTF.

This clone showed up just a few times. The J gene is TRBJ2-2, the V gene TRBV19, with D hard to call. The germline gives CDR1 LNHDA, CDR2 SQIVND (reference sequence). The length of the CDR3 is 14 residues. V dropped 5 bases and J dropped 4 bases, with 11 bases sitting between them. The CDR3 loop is CASSGTTLTGELFF. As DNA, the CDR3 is TGTGCCAGTAGTGGCACTACCCTCACCGGGGAGCTGTTTTTT.

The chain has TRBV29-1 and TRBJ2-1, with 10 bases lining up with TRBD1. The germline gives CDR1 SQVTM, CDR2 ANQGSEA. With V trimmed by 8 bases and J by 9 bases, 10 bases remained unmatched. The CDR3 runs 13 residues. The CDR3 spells CSSEGTGESEQFF. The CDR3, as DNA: TGCAGCTCCGAGGGGACAGGGGAAAGTGAGCAGTTCTTC.

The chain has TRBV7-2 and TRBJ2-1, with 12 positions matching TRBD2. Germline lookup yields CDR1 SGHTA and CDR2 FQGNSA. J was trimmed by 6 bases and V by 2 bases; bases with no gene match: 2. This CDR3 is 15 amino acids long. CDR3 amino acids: CASSLTLAGGNEQFF. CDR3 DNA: TGTGCCAGCAGCTTAACACTAGCGGGGGGCAATGAGCAGTTCTTC.

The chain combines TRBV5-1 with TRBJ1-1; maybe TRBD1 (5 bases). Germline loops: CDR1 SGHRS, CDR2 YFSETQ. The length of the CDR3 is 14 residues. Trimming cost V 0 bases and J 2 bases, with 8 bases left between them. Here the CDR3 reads CASSLATANTEAFF. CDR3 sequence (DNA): TGCGCCAGCAGCTTGGCGACAGCCAACACTGAAGCTTTCTTT.

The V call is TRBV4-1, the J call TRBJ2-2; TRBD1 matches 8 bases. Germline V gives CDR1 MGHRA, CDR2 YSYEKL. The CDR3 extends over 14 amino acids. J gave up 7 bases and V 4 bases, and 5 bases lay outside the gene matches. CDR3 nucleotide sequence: TGCGCCAGCAGCCCGGGACAGGAGTACGGGGAGCTGTTTTTT. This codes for CASSPGQEYGELFF.

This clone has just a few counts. CDR3 in DNA: TGTGCCAGTAGGGGGGGGGCTAATGAAAAACTGTTTTTT. Its translation: CASRGGANEKLFF. This chain joins TRBV19 and TRBJ1-4; possibly TRBD1 for D (5 bases). The CDR3 loop spans 13 amino acids. Germline loops: CDR1 LNHDA, CDR2 SQIVND (reference sequence). Trimming cost V 6 bases and J 3 bases, with 8 bases left between them.

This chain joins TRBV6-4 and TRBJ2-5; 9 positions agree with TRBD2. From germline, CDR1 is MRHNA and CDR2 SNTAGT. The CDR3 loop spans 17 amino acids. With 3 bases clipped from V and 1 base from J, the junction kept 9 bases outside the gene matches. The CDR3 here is CASSEQGGGGSQETQYF. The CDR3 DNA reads TGTGCCAGCAGTGAGCAAGGCGGGGGGGGATCCCAAGAGACCCAGTACTTC.

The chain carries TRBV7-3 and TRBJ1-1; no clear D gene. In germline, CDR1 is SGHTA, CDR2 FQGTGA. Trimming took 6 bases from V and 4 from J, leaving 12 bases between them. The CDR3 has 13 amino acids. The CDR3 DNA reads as TGTGCCAGCAGGCTTACAGAGGGCACTGAAGCTTTCTTT. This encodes CASRLTEGTEAFF.

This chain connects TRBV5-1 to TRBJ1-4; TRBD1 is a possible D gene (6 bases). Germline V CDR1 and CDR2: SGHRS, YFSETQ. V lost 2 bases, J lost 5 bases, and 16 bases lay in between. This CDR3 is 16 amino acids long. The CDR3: CASSLRDRTDNEKLFF. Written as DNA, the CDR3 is TGCGCCAGCAGCTTAAGAGACAGGACAGACAATGAAAAACTGTTTTTT.

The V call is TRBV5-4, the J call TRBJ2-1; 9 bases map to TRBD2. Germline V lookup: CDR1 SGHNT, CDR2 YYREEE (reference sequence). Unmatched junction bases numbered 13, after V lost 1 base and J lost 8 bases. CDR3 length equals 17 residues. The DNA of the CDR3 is TGTGCCAGCAGCTTGAAGCTCAGGACTAGCGAAATTCATGAGCAGTTCTTC. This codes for CASSLKLRTSEIHEQFF. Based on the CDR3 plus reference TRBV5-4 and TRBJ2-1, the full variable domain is ETGVTQSPTHLIKTRGQQVTLRCSSQSGHNTVSWYQQALGQGPQFIFQYYREEENGRGNFPPRFSGLQFPNYSSELNVNALELDDSALYLCASSLKLRTSEIHEQFFGPGTRLTVL.

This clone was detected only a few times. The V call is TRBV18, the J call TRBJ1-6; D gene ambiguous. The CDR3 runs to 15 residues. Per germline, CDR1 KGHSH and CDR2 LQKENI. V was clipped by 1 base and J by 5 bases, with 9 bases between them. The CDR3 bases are TGTGCCAGCTCACCACAGACAAGCAATAATTCACCCCTCCACTTT. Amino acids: CASSPQTSNNSPLHF.